This T cell receptor beta chain comes out of a study of T-cell reconstitution after alpha-beta-depleted transplantation in children. Findings and caveats of the study: TCRbeta diversity was high at day 60 in some patients (a result of surviving recipient T cells and thymic progenitors). When one year had passed after transplant, most T-cell counts and diversity came from newly produced T cells. Reportedly, roughly two months post-transplant, alpha-beta T cells arose from several hundred expanded graft clones.

A note on this clonotype: Its antigen is still unknown.

V gave up 10 bases and J gave up 1 base, with 17 bases separating them. There are 15 residues in the CDR3. Germline CDR1 reads KGHDR; CDR2 reads SFDVKD. Unique molecular identifiers were incorporated during preparation of the TCRbeta library. TCRdb reanalysed the PCR reads using MiXCR and keeps one entry per CDR3 protein. The sample consists of 500,000 to 750,000 distinct CDR3 sequences, 20% to 30% of them appearing once. The sample consisted of PBMCs, taken before TCRalphabeta/CD19-depleted stem cell transplant. The clonotype originates from a boy in the first two years of life with Wiskott-Aldrich syndrome, due to receive a stem cell transplant. The chain links TRBV24-1 to TRBJ2-3, with D perhaps matching TRBD1 or TRBD2 (5 bases each). CDR3 nucleotides: TGTGCCACGAAAACGGGGCGGAAAGGCACAGATACGCAGTATTTT. It specifies CATKTGRKGTDTQYF.